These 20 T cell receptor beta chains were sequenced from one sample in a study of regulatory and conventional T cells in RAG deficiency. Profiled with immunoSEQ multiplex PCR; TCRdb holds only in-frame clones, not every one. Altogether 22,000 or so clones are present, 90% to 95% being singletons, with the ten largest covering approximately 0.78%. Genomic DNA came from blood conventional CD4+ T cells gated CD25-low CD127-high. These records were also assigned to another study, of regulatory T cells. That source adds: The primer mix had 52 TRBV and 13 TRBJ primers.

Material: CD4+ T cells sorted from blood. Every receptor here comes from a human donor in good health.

The CDR3 nucleotides are TGCGCCAGCAGCTTCACTGGGACTAGCGTGTTCAATGAGCAGTTCTTC. This gives the protein CASSFTGTSVFNEQFF. The chain has TRBV5-1 and TRBJ2-1; 10 bases line up with TRBD2. CDR1 and CDR2 (germline): SGHRS, YFSETQ. This CDR3 spans 16 amino acids. V lost 2 bases and J lost 6; bases outside the gene matches: 8. The complete variable domain, with remaining parts taken from reference TRBV5-1 and TRBJ2-1, reads KAGVTQTPRYLIKTRGQQVTLSCSPISGHRSVSWYQQTPGQGLQFLFEYFSETQRNKGNFPGRFSGRQFSNSRSEMNVSTLELGDSALYLCASSFTGTSVFNEQFFGPGTRLTVL.

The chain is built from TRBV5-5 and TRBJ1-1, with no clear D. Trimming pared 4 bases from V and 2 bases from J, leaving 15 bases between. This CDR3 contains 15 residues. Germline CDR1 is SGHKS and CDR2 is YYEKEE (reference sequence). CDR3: CASSQTIQANTEAFF. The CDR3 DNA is TGTGCCAGCAGCCAGACTATCCAGGCAAACACTGAAGCTTTCTTT.

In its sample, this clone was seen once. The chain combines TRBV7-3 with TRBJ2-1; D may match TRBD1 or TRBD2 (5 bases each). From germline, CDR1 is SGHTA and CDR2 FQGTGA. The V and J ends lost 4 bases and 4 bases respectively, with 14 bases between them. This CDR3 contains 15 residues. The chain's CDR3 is CASSSGRGSYNEQFF. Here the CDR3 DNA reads TGTGCCAGCAGCTCCGGACGGGGCTCTTACAATGAGCAGTTCTTC.

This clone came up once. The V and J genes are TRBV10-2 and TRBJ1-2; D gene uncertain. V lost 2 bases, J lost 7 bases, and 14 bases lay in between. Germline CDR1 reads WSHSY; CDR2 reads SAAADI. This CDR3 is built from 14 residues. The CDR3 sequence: CASSETVTFGGYTF. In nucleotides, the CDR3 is TGCGCCAGCAGTGAGACAGTCACGTTTGGTGGCTACACCTTC.

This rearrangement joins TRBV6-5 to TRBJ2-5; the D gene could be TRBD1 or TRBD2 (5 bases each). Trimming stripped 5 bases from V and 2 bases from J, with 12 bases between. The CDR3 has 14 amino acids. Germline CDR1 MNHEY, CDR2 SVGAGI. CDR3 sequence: CASSQTGTQETQYF. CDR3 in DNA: TGTGCCAGCAGTCAAACCGGGACGCAAGAGACCCAGTACTTC.

CDR3 protein: CASRVTGADTQYF. In DNA form, the CDR3 reads TGTGCCAGCAGAGTTACGGGCGCAGATACGCAGTATTTT. The rearrangement links TRBV5-4 to TRBJ2-3; no reliable D call. Germline values: CDR1 SGHNT, CDR2 YYREEE (reference sequence). The CDR3 covers 13 residues. The V gene lost 5 bases and the J gene lost 4 bases, with 11 bases spanning the gap.

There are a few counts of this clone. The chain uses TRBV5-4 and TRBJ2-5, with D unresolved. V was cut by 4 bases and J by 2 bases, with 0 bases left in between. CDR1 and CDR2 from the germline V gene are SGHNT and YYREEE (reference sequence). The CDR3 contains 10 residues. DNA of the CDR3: TGTGCCAGCAGCCAAGAGACCCAGTACTTC. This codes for CASSQETQYF.

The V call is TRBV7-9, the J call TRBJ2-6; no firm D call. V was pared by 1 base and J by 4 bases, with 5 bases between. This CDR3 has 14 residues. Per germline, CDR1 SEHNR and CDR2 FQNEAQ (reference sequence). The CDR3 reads CASSLGTGANVLTF. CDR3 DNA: TGTGCCAGCAGCTTAGGAACAGGGGCCAACGTCCTGACTTTC.

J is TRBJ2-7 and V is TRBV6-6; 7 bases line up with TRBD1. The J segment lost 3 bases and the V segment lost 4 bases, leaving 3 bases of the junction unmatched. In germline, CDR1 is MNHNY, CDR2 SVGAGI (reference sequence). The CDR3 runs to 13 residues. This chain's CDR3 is CASSSPGGYEQYF. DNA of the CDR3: TGTGCCAGCAGTTCCCCAGGGGGCTACGAGCAGTACTTC.

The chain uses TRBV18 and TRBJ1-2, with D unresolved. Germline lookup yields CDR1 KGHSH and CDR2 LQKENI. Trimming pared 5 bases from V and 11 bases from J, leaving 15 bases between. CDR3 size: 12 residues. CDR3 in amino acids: CASSIAGERYTF. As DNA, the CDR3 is TGTGCCAGCTCAATAGCCGGAGAGCGATACACCTTC.

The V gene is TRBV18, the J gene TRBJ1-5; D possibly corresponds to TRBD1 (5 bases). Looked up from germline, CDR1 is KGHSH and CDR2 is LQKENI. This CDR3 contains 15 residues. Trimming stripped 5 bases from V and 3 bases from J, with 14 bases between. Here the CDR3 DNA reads TGTGCCAGCTCAAGAGGGACGGCCGACAATCAGCCCCAGCATTTT. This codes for CASSRGTADNQPQHF.

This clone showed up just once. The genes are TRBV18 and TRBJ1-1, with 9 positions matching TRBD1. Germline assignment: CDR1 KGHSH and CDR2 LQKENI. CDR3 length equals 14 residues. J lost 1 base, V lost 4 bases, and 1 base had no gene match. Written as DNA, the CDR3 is TGTGCCAGCTCACGACAGGGGGGGAACACTGAAGCTTTCTTT. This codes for CASSRQGGNTEAFF.

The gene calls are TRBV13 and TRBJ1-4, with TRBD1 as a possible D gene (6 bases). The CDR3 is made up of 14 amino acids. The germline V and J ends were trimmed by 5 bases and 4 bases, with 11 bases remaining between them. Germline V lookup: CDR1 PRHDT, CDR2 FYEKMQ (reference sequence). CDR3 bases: TGTGCCAGCAGCCCTCGGACAGATAATGAAAAACTGTTTTTT. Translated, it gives CASSPRTDNEKLFF.

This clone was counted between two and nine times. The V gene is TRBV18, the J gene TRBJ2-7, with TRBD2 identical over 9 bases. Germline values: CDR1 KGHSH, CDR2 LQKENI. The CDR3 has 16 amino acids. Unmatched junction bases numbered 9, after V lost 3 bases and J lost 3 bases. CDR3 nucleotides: TGTGCCAGCTCACCTACAGAAGCGGGAGGAGGCTACGAGCAGTACTTC. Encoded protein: CASSPTEAGGGYEQYF.

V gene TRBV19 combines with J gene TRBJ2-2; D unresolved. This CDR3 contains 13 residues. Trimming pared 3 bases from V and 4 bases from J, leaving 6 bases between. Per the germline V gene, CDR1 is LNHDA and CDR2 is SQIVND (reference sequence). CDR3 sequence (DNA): TGTGCCAGTAGTATTAGGCTCACCGGGGAGCTGTTTTTT. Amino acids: CASSIRLTGELFF.

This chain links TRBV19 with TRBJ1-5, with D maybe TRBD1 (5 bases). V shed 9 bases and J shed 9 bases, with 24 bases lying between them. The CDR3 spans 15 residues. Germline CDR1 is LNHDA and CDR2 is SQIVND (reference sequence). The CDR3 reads CASTFGLGPGAPQHF. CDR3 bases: TGTGCCAGCACATTCGGACTGGGGCCGGGTGCGCCCCAGCATTTT.

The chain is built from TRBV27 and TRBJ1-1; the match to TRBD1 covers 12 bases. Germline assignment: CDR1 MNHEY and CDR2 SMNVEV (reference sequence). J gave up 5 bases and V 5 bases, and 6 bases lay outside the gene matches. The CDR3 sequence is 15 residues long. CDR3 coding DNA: TGTGCCAGCAGTAACCGGGACAGGGGGCTGACTGAAGCTTTCTTT. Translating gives CASSNRDRGLTEAFF.

CDR3: CASSTLAGGPPVGQYF. The CDR3 DNA reads TGTGCCAGTAGTACACTAGCGGGGGGCCCTCCCGTCGGCCAGTACTTC. The V call is TRBV19, the J call TRBJ2-5, with 12 bases matching TRBD2. The germline CDR1 and CDR2 sequences are LNHDA and SQIVND (reference sequence). Trimming removed 4 bases from V and 10 bases from J; junction bases left unmatched: 13. The CDR3 length is 16 residues.

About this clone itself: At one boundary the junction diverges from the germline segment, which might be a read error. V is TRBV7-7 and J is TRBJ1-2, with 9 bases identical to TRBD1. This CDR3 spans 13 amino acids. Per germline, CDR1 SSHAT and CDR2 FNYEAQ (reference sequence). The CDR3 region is CASSQDRGSGYTF. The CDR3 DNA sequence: TGTGCTAGCAGCCAGGACAGGGGCTCTGGCTACACCTTC.

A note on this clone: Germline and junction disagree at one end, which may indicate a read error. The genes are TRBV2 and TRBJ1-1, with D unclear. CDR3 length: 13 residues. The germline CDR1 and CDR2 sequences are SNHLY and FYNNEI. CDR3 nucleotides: TGTGCCAGCAGCCCGGACCAGAACACTGGAGCTTTCTTT. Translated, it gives CASSPDQNTGAFF. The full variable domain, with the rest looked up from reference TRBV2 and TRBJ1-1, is EPEVTQTPSHQVTQMGQEVILRCVPISNHLYFYWYRQILGQKVEFLVSFYNNEISEKSEIFDDQFSVERPDGSNFTLKIRSTKLEDSAMYFCASSPDQNTGAFFGQGTRLTVV.